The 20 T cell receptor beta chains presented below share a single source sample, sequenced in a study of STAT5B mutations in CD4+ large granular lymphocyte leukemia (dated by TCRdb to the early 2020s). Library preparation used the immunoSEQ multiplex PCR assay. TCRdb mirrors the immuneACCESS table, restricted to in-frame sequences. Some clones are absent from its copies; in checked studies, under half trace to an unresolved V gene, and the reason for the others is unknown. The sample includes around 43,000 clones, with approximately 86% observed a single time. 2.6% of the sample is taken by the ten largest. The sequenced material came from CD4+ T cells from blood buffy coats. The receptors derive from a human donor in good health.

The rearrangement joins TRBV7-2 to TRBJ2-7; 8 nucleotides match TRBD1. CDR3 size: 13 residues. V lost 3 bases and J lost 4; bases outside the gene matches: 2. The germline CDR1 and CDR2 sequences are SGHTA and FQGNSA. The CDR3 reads CASSFGQGYEQYF. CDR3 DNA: TGTGCCAGCAGCTTCGGACAGGGTTACGAGCAGTACTTC.

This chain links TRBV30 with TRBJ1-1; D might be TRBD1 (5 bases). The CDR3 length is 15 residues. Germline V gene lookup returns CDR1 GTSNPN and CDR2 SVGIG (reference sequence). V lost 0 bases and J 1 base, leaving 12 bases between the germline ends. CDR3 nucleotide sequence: TGTGCCTGGAGTGTACTGTGGGGACCGAACACTGAAGCTTTCTTT. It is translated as CAWSVLWGPNTEAFF. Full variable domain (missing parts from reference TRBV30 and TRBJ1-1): SQTIHQWPATLVQPVGSPLSLECTVEGTSNPNLYWYRQAAGRGLQLLFYSVGIGQISSEVPQNLSASRPQDRQFILSSKKLLLSDSGFYLCAWSVLWGPNTEAFFGQGTRLTVV.

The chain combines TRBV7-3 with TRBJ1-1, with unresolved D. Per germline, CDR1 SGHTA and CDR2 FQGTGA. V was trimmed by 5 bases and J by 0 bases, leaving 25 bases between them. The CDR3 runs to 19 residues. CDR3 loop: CASSPREAGNSLLNTEAFF. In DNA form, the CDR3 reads TGTGCCAGCAGCCCACGGGAGGCGGGGAACTCCCTGCTGAACACTGAAGCTTTCTTT.

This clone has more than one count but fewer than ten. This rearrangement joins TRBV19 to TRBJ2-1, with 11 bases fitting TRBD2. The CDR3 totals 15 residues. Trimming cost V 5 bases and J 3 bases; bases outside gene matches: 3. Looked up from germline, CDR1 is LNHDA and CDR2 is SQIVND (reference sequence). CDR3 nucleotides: TGTGCCAGTAGTCTGACTAGCGGGAACTACAATGAGCAGTTCTTC. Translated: CASSLTSGNYNEQFF.

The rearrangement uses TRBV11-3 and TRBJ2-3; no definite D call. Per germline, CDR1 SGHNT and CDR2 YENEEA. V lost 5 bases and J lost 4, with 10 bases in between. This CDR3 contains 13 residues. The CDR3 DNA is TGTGCCAGCAGCCCCTCGTGGGCAGATACGCAGTATTTT. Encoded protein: CASSPSWADTQYF.

The CDR3 bases are TGCAGCGTTCATTCGGGAGGAAACAACAATGAGCAGTTCTTC. Its translation is CSVHSGGNNNEQFF. The V gene is TRBV29-1, the J gene TRBJ2-1; TRBD2 agrees at 7 bases. This CDR3 has 14 amino acids. The germline V gene has CDR1 SQVTM and CDR2 ANQGSEA. V was clipped by 5 bases and J by 5 bases; unmatched bases: 9.

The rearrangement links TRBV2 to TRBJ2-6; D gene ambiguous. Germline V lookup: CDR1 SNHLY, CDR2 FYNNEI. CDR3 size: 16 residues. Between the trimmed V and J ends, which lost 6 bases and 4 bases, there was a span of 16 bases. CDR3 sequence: CASSLGLRSGANVLTF. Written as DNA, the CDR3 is TGTGCCAGCAGCTTGGGGTTACGTTCGGGGGCCAACGTCCTGACTTTC. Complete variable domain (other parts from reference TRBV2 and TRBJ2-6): EPEVTQTPSHQVTQMGQEVILRCVPISNHLYFYWYRQILGQKVEFLVSFYNNEISEKSEIFDDQFSVERPDGSNFTLKIRSTKLEDSAMYFCASSLGLRSGANVLTFGAGSRLTVL.

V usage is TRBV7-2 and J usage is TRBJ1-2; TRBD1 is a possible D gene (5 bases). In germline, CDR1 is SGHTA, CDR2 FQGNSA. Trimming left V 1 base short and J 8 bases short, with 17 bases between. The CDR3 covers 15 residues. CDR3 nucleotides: TGTGCCAGCAGCTTAGATCCAGGGAAAATGAGAGGCTACACCTTC. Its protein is CASSLDPGKMRGYTF.

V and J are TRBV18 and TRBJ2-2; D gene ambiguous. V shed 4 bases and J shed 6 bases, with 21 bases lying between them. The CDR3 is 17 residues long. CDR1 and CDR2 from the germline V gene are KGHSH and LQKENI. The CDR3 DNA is TGTGCCAGCTCACAGGTCTTCGAGGTCCCCTGGGCCGGGGAGCTGTTTTTT. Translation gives CASSQVFEVPWAGELFF.

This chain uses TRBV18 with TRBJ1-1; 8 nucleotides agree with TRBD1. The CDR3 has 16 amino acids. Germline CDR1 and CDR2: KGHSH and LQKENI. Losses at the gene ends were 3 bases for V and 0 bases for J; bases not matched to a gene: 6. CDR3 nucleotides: TGTGCCAGCTCACCTAGGACAGGGCCGTTGAACACTGAAGCTTTCTTT. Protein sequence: CASSPRTGPLNTEAFF.

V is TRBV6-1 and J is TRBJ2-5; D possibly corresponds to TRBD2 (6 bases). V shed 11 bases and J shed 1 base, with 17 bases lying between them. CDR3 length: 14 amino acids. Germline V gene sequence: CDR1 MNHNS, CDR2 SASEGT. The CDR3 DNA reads TGTGCCTCAACACTGGGACTTGTCCAAGAGACCCAGTACTTC. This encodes CASTLGLVQETQYF.

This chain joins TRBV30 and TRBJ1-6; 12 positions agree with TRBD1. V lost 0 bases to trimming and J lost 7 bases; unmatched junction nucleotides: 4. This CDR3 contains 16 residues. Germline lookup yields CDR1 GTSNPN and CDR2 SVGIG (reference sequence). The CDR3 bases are TGTGCCTGGAGTGTACCGGGGACAGGGGGCAATTCACCCCTCCACTTT. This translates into CAWSVPGTGGNSPLHF.

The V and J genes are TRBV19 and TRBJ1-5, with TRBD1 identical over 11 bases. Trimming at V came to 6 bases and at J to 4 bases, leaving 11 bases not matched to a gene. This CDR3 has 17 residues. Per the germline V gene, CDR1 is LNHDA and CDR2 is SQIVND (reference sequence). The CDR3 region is CASRRSVGTGGNQPQHF. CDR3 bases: TGTGCCAGTAGAAGGTCGGTAGGGACAGGGGGGAATCAGCCCCAGCATTTT.

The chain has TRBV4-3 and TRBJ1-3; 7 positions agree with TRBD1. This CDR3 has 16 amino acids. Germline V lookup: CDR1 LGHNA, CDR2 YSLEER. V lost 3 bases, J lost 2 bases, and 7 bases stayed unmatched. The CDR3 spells CASSHIIGQAGNTIYF. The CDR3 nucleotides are TGCGCCAGCAGCCATATTATTGGACAGGCTGGAAACACCATATATTTT.

This CDR3 reads CASSLEDEQYF. The CDR3 DNA is TGCGCCAGCAGCTTGGAGGACGAGCAGTACTTC. The V call is TRBV5-1, the J call TRBJ2-5; no definite D call. The DNA end is a closer match to TRBJ2-7, so the J assignment may be wrong. CDR1 and CDR2 from the germline V gene are SGHRS and YFSETQ. This CDR3 has 11 residues.

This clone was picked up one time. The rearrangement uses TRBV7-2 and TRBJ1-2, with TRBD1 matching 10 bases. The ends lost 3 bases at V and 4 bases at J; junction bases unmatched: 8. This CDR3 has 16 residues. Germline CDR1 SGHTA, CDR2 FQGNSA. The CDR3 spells CASSFQSTGGFYGYTF. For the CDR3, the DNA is TGTGCCAGCAGCTTTCAATCGACAGGGGGCTTCTATGGCTACACCTTC. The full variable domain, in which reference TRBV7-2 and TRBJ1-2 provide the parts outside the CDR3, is GAGVSQSPSNKVTEKGKDVELRCDPISGHTALYWYRQSLGQGLEFLIYFQGNSAPDKSGLPSDRFSAERTGGSVSTLTIQRTQQEDSAVYLCASSFQSTGGFYGYTFGSGTRLTVV.

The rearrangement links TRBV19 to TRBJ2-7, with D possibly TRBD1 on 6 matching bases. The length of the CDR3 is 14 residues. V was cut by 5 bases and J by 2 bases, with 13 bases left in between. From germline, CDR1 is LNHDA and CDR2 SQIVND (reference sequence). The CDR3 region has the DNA TGTGCCAGTAGTTCACAGGGAACCGCCTACGAGCAGTACTTC. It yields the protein CASSSQGTAYEQYF.

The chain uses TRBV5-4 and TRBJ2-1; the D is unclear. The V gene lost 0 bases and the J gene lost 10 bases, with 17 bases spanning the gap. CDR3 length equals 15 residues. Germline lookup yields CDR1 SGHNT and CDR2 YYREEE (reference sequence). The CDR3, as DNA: TGTGCCAGCAGCTTGGGTGGACCCCGGATTGGGGAGCAGTTCTTC. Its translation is CASSLGGPRIGEQFF.

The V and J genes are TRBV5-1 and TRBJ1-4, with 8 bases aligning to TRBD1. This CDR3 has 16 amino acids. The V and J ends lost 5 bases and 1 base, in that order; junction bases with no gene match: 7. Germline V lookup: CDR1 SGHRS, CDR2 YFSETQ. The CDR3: CASSNGQGGTNEKLFF. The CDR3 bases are TGCGCCAGCAGTAATGGACAGGGTGGAACTAATGAAAAACTGTTTTTT.

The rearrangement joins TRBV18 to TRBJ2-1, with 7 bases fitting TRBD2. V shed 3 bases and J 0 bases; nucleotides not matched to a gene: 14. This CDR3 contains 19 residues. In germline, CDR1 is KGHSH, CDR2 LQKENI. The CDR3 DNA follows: TGTGCCAGCTCACCGCGGGGGAAAGGGGTCCCGAGCTCCTACAATGAGCAGTTCTTC. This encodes CASSPRGKGVPSSYNEQFF.